These T cell receptor beta chains were read from a single sample in a study of T cells after yellow fever vaccination. TCRdb re-called the 5' RACE reads through MiXCR, storing one row per CDR3 protein. This table has a few hundred thousand distinct CDR3 sequences, around a sixth appearing once. The source was PBMCs, collected 5 days after the first yellow fever vaccination. These receptors were obtained from a man younger than 35 who received the YFV17D yellow fever vaccine. Each CDR3 is given with its conserved first and last residue. D genes are given only for firm matches. A row's size may be missing; if present it is once, few, many or a size class.

size,D,V,J,length,CDR3
.,.,TRBV10-3,TRBJ2-5,15,CAISLTEHNKETQYF
.,.,TRBV30,TRBJ2-3,16,CACPGSPGKGTDTQYF
.,.,TRBV6-5,TRBJ1-2,11,CASSYGRGYTF
few,.,TRBV20-1,TRBJ2-3,14,CSARGTTSTDTQYF
.,.,TRBV13,TRBJ2-3,15,CASTYRGGATDTQYF
many,.,TRBV7-9,TRBJ1-4,12,CASSSRGEKLFF
.,.,TRBV12-3/TRBV12-4,TRBJ2-2,13,CASSTMNTGELFF
.,.,TRBV19,TRBJ2-1,15,CASSKRWGDGNEQFF
few,.,TRBV12-3/TRBV12-4,TRBJ1-1,16,CASSLRSGSMNTEAFF
.,.,TRBV4-1,TRBJ2-5,14,CASSQGPLQETQYF
.,.,TRBV5-4,TRBJ1-2,12,CASSTDRVGYTF
few,.,TRBV2,TRBJ2-7,15,CASSDPLRSSYEQYF
.,.,TRBV27,TRBJ2-3,14,CASSSRGIRDTQYF
few,.,TRBV4-3,TRBJ2-2,18,CASSQEPPAGAWTGELFF
.,.,TRBV11-2,TRBJ2-1,12,CASSGRVLQTIF
.,.,TRBV27,TRBJ2-3,14,CASSTAIGTDTQYF
few,TRBD2,TRBV12-3/TRBV12-4,TRBJ2-7,16,CASSLGLAGALLEQYF
few,.,TRBV7-3,TRBJ2-1,16,CASSPALAARPLEQFF
many,TRBD2,TRBV12-3/TRBV12-4,TRBJ2-1,16,CASSWRAGSSYNEQFF
few,.,TRBV11-2,TRBJ2-4,15,CASSSALIAKNIQYF
.,TRBD2,TRBV20-1,TRBJ2-1,15,CFARDWAGGRAQQFF
few,.,TRBV27,TRBJ2-7,13,CASRTQGGNEQYF
few,.,TRBV7-2,TRBJ1-1,15,CASTEYSTSHTEAFF
.,.,TRBV21-1,TRBJ2-1,14,CASSKQEGRDEQFF
.,TRBD1,TRBV7-2,TRBJ2-3,15,CATTQGGASTDTQYF
.,TRBD2,TRBV29-1,TRBJ2-1,14,CSASTRTSGAEQFF
few,.,TRBV12-3/TRBV12-4,TRBJ1-4,16,CASGPSGQPTNEKLFF
few,TRBD2,TRBV5-6,TRBJ2-5,16,CASSLASPGGQETQYF
many,.,TRBV4-1,TRBJ1-5,20,CASSQVWPTTRSRVNQPQHF
few,.,TRBV5-6,TRBJ1-2,12,CASAPDRYGYTF
.,.,TRBV20-1,TRBJ2-1,16,CSARDYGTVSYNEQFF
.,TRBD1,TRBV19,TRBJ1-5,12,CASSEGAQPQHF
once,.,TRBV6-5,TRBJ1-5,12,CASGSPGGPQHF
.,.,TRBV28,TRBJ1-2,16,CASRTSTALSHYGYTF
many,.,TRBV7-2,TRBJ2-1,14,CASSLARGYNEQFF
few,.,TRBV12-3/TRBV12-4,TRBJ1-6,14,CASSTLSGISPLHF
.,.,TRBV11-2,TRBJ1-1,20,CASSLFAFLGNRGVKTEAFF
few,TRBD2,TRBV9,TRBJ2-1,11,CASSLRGVQFF
few,.,TRBV6-1,TRBJ2-4,15,CASSDRGNPKNIQYF
few,.,TRBV6-1,TRBJ1-3,15,CASDDTGGSGNTIYF
.,.,TRBV20-1,TRBJ2-1,15,CSASPSRNAYNEQFF
.,.,TRBV20-1,TRBJ1-2,14,CSGRGMRGTSGYTF
.,TRBD2,TRBV19,TRBJ2-1,15,CASSMVAGGFNEQFF
.,.,TRBV7-9,TRBJ2-1,13,CASSSSTGWTRFF